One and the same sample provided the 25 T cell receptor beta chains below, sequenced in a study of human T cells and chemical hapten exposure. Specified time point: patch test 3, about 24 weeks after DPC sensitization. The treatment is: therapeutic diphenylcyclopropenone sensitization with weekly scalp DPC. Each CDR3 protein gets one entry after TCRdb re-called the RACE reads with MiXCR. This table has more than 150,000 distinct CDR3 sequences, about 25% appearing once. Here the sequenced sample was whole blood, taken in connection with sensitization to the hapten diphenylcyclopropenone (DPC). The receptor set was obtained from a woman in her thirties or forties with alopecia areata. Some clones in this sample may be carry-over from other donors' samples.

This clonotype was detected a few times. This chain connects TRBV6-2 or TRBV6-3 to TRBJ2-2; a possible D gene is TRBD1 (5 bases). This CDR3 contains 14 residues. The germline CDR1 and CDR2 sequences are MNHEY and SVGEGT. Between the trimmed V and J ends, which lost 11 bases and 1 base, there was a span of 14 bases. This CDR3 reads CAHRTPGNTGELFF. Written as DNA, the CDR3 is TGTGCCCACCGGACACCCGGGAACACCGGGGAGCTGTTTTTT.

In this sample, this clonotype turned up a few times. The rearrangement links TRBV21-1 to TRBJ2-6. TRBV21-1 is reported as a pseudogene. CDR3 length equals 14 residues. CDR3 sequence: CASSNGAGANVLTF. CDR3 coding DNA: TGTGCCAGCAGCAACGGGGCTGGGGCCAACGTCCTGACTTTC.

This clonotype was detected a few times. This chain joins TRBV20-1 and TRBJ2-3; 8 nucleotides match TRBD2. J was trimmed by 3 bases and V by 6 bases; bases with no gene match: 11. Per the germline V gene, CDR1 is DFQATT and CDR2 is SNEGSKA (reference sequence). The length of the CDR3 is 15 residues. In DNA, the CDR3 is TGCAGTGCCCCGAGGCCGGGAGGGGAGACAGATACGCAGTATTTT. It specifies CSAPRPGGETDTQYF.

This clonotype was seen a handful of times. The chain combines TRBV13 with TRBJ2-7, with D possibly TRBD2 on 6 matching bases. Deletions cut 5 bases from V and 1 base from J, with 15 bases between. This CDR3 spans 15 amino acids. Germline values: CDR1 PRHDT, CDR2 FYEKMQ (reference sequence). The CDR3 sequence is CASSPMTSGSYEQYF. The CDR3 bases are TGTGCCAGCAGCCCAATGACCAGCGGGTCCTACGAGCAGTACTTC.

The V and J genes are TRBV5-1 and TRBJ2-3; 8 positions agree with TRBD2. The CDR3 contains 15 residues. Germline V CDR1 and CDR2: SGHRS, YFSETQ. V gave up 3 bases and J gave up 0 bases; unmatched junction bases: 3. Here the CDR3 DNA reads TGCGCCAGCAGCTATGCTAGCGGGAGCACAGATACGCAGTATTTT. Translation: CASSYASGSTDTQYF.

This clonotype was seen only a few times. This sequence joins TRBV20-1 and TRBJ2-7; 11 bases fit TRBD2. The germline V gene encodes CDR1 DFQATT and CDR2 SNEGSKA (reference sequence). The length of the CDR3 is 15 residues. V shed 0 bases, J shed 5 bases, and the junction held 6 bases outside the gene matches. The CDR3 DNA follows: TGCAGTGCTAGAGATGCTAGCGGGGGGTTGGACGAGCAGTACTTC. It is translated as CSARDASGGLDEQYF.

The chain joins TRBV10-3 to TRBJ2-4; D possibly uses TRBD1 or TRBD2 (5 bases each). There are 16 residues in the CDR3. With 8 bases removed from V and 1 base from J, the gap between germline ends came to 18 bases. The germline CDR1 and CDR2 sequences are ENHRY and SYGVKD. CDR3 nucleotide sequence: TGTGCCATCGGGGACCCCGAGAGAGGGGCCAAAAACATTCAGTACTTC. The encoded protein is CAIGDPERGAKNIQYF.

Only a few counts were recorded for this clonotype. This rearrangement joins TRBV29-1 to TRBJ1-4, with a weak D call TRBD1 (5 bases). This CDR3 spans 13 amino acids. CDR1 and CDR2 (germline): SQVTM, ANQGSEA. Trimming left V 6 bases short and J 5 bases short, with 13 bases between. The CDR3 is CSVRRGTNEKLFF. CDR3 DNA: TGCAGCGTCCGAAGGGGTACGAATGAAAAACTGTTTTTT.

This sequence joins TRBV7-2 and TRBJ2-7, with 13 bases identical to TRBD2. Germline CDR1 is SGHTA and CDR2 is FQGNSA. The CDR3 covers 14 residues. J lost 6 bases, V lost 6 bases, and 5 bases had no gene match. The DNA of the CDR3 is TGTGCCAGCAGAACCGGGACTAGCGGGACCGAGCAGTACTTC. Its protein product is CASRTGTSGTEQYF.

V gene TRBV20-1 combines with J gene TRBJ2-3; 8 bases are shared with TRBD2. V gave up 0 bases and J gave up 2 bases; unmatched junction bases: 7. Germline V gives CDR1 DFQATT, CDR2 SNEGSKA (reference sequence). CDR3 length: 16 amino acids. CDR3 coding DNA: TGCAGTGCTAGAGATCGAACTAGCGGCCACACAGATACGCAGTATTTT. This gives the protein CSARDRTSGHTDTQYF.

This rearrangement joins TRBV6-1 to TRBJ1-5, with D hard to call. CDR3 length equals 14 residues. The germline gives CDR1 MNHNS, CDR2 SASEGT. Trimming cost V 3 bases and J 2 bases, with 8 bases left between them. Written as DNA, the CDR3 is TGTGCCAGCAGTGATGTAACAGGCAATCAGCCCCAGCATTTT. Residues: CASSDVTGNQPQHF.

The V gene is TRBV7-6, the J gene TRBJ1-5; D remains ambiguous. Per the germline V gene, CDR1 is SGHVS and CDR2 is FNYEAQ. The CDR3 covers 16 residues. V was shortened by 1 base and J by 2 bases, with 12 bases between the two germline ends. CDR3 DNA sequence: TGTGCCAGCAGCTTAGAGGTGGCAGGTCGCAATCAGCCCCAGCATTTT. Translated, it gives CASSLEVAGRNQPQHF.

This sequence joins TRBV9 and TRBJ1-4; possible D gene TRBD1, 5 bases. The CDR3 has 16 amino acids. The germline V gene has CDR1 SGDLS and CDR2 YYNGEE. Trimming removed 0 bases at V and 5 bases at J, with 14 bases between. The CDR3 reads CASSVGMGPTNEKLFF. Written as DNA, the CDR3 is TGTGCCAGCAGCGTAGGAATGGGACCCACGAATGAAAAACTGTTTTTT.

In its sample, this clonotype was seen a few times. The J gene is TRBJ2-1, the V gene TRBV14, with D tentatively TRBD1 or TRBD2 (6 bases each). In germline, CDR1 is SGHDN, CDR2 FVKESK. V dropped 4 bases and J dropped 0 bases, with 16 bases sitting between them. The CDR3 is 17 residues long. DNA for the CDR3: TGTGCCAGCAGCCTCCGTTTAGGGGGGTACTCCTACAATGAGCAGTTCTTC. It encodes CASSLRLGGYSYNEQFF.

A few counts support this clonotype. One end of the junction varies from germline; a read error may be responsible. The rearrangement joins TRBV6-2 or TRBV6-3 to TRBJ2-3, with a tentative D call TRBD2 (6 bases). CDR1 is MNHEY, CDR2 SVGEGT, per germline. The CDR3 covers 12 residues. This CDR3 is CASRLGAGIPNF. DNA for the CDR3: TGTGCCAGCAGACTTGGGGCGGGAATTCCGAATTTT.

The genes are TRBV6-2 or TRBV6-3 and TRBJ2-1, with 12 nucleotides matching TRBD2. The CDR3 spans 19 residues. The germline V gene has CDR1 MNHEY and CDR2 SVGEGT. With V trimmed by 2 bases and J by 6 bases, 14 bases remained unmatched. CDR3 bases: TGTGCCAGCAGTTACCTTCTAGCGGGAGGGCCGGGGAGTCGCAATGAGCAGTTCTTC. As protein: CASSYLLAGGPGSRNEQFF.

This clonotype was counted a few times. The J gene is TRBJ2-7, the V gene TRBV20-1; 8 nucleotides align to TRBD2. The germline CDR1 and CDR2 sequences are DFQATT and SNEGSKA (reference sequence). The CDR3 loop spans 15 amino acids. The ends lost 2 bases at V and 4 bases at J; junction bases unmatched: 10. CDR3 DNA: TGCAGTGCTAGACCTAGCGGGTTCCCGAGTTACGAGCAGTACTTC. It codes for CSARPSGFPSYEQYF.

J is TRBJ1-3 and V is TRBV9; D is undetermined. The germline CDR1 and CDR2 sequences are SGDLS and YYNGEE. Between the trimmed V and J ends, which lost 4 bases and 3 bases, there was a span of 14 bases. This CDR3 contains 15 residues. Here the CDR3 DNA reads TGTGCCAGCAGCTCCCCGAATATGGGTGGAAACACCATATATTTT. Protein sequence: CASSSPNMGGNTIYF.

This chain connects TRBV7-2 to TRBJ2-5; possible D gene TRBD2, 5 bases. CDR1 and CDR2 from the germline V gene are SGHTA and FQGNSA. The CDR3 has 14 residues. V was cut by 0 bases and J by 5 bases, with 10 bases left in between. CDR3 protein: CASSLAGVAETQYF. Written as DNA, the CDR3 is TGTGCCAGCAGCTTAGCGGGAGTTGCTGAGACCCAGTACTTC.

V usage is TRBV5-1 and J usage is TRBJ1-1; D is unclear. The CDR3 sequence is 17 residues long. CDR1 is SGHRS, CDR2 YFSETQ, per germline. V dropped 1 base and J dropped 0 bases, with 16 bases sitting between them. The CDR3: CASSLLPTTGMNTEAFF. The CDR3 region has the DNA TGCGCCAGCAGCTTGTTACCCACCACGGGCATGAACACTGAAGCTTTCTTT. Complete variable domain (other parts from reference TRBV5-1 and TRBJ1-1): KAGVTQTPRYLIKTRGQQVTLSCSPISGHRSVSWYQQTPGQGLQFLFEYFSETQRNKGNFPGRFSGRQFSNSRSEMNVSTLELGDSALYLCASSLLPTTGMNTEAFFGQGTRLTVV.

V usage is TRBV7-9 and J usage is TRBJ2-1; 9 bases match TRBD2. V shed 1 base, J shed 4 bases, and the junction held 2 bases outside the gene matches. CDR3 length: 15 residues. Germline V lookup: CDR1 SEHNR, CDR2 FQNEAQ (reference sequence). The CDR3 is CASSLGREGYNEQFF. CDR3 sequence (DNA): TGTGCCAGCAGCTTAGGGCGGGAGGGGTACAATGAGCAGTTCTTC.

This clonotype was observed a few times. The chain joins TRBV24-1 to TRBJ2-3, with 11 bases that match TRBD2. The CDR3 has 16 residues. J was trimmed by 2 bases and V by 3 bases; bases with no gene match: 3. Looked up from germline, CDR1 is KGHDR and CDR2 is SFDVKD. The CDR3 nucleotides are TGTGCCACCAGTGATACTAGCGGGAGTACCACAGATACGCAGTATTTT. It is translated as CATSDTSGSTTDTQYF.

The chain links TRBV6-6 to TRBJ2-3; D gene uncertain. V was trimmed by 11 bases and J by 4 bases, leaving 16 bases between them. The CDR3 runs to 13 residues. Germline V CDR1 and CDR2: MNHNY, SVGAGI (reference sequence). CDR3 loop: CAAARLRADTQYF. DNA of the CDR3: TGTGCCGCCGCGCGGCTTCGGGCAGATACGCAGTATTTT.

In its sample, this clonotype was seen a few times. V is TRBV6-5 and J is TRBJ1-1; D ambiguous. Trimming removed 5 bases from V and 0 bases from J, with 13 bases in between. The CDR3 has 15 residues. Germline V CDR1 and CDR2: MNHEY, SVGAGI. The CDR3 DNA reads TGTGCCAGCAGTCGAGCCAGGCAGCTGAACACTGAAGCTTTCTTT. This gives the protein CASSRARQLNTEAFF.

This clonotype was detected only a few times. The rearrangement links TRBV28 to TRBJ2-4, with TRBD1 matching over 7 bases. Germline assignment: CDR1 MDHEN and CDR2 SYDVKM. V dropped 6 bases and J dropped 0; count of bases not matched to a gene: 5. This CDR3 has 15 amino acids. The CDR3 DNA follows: TGTGCCAGCAGCACGACAGGGCTAGCCAAAAACATTCAGTACTTC. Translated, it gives CASSTTGLAKNIQYF. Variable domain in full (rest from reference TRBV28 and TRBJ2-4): DVKVTQSSRYLVKRTGEKVFLECVQDMDHENMFWYRQDPGLGLRLIYFSYDVKMKEKGDIPEGYSVSREKKERFSLILESASTNQTSMYLCASSTTGLAKNIQYFGAGTRLSVL.